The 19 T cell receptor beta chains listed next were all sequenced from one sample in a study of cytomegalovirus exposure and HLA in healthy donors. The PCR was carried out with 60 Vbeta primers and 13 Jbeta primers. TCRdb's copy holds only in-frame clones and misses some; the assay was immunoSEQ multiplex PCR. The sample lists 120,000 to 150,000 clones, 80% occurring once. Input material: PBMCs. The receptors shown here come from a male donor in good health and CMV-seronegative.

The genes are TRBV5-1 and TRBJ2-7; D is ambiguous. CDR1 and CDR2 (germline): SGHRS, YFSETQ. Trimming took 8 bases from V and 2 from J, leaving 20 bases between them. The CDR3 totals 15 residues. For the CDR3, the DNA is TGCGCCAGTTCCCCCGGTCTGACGCAGGCCTACGAGCAGTACTTC. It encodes CASSPGLTQAYEQYF.

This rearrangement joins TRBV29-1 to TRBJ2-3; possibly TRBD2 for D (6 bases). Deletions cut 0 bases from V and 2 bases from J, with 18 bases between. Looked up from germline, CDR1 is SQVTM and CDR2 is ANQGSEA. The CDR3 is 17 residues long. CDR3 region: CSVEEAGLLKYTDTQYF. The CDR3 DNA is TGCAGCGTTGAAGAGGCGGGACTCCTGAAATACACAGATACGCAGTATTTT.

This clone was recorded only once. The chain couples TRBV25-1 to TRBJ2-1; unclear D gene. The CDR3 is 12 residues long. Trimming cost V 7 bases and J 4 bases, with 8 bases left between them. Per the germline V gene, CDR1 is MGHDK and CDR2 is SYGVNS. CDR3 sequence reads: CASTGDYNEQFF. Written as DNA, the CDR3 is TGTGCCAGCACCGGAGATTACAATGAGCAGTTCTTC.

The chain's CDR3 is CASSVGQVDYEQYF. The CDR3 nucleotides read TGTGCCAGCAGCGTGGGACAGGTTGACTACGAGCAGTACTTC. The rearrangement joins TRBV9 to TRBJ2-7; 8 bases map to TRBD1. Germline CDR1 and CDR2: SGDLS and YYNGEE. V was clipped by 2 bases and J by 3 bases; unmatched bases: 4. The length of the CDR3 is 14 residues. Together with reference TRBV9 and TRBJ2-7, the CDR3 gives the full variable domain: DSGVTQTPKHLITATGQRVTLRCSPRSGDLSVYWYQQSLDQGLQFLIQYYNGEERAKGNILERFSAQQFPDLHSELNLSSLELGDSALYFCASSVGQVDYEQYFGPGTRLTVT.

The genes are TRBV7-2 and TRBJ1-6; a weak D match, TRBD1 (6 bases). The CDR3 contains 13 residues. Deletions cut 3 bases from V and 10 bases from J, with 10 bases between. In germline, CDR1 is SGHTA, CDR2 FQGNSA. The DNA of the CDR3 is TGTGCCAGCAGCTTCTACAGGGAATCACCCCTCCACTTT. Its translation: CASSFYRESPLHF.

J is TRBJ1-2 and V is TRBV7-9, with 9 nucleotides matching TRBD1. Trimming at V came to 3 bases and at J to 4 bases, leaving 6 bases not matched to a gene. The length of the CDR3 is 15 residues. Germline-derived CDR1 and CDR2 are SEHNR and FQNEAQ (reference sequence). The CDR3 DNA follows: TGTGCCAGCAGCTTGACAGGGGGAACTGTCTATGGCTACACCTTC. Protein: CASSLTGGTVYGYTF.

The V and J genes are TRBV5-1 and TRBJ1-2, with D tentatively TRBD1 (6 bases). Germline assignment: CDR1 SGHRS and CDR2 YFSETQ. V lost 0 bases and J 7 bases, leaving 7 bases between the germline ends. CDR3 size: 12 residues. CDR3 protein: CASSLEGGGYTF. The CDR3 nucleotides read TGCGCCAGCAGCTTGGAAGGGGGTGGCTACACCTTC.

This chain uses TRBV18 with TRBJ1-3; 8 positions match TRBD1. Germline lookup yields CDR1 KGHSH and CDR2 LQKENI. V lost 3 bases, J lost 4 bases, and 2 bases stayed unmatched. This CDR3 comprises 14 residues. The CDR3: CASSPGDRGNTIYF. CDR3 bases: TGTGCCAGCTCACCGGGGGACAGGGGAAACACCATATATTTT.

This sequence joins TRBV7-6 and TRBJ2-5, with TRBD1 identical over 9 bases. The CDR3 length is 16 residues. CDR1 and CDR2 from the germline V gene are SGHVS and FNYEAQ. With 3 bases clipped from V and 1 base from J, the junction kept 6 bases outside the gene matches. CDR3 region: CASSFTTGGIQETQYF. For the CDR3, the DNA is TGTGCCAGCAGCTTCACGACAGGGGGGATCCAAGAGACCCAGTACTTC.

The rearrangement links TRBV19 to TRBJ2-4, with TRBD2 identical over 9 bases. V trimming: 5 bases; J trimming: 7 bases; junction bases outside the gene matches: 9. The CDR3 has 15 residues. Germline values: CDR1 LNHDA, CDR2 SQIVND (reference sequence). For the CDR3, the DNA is TGTGCCAGTAGTCCGGGGGCGGGGGGGAAGAACATTCAGTACTTC. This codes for CASSPGAGGKNIQYF.

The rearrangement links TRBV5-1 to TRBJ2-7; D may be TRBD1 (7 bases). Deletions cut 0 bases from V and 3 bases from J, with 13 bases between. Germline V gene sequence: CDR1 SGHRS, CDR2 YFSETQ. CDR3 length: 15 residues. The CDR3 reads CASSLVAGGSYEQYF. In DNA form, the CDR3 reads TGCGCCAGCAGCTTGGTGGCAGGGGGGAGCTACGAGCAGTACTTC.

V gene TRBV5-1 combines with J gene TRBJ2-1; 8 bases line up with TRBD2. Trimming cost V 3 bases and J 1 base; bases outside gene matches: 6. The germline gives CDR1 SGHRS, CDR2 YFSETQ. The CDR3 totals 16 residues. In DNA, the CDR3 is TGCGCCAGCAGCTCCGGACTAGCTCGGTCCTACAATGAGCAGTTCTTC. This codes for CASSSGLARSYNEQFF.

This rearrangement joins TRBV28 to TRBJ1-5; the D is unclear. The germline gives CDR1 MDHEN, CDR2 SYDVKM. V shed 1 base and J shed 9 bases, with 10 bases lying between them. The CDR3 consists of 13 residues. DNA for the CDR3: TGTGCCAGCAGTTTATCAACGCTCGGGCCCCAGCATTTT. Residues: CASSLSTLGPQHF.

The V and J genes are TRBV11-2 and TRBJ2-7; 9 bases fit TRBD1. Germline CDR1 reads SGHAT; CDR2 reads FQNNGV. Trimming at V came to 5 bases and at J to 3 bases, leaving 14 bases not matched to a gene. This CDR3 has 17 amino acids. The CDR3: CASSVAAGTGKIYEQYF. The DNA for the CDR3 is TGTGCCAGCAGCGTAGCCGCCGGGACAGGGAAAATCTACGAGCAGTACTTC.

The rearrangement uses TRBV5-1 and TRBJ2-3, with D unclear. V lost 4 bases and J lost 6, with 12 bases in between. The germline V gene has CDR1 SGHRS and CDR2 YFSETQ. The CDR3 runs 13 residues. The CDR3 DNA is TGCGCCAGCAGCACGCAACCTCGGGATACGCAGTATTTT. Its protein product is CASSTQPRDTQYF.

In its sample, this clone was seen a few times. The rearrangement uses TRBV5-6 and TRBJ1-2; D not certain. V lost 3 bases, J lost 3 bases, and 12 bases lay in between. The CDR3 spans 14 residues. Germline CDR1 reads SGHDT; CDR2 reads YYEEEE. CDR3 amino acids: CASSSTGSYYGYTF. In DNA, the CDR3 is TGTGCCAGCAGCTCGACGGGGAGCTACTATGGCTACACCTTC.

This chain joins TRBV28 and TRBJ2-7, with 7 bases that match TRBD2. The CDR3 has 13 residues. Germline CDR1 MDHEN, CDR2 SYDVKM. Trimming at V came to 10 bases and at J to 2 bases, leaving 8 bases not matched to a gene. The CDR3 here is CATLGGGPYEQYF. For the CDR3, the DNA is TGTGCCACCTTGGGGGGGGGACCCTACGAGCAGTACTTC.

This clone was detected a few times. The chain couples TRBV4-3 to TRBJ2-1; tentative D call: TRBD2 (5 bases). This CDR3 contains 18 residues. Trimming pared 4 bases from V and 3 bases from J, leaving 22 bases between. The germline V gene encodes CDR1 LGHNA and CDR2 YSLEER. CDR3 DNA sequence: TGCGCCAGCAGCCCAGAGGGCCCCGGGGAATCGGGCTACAATGAGCAGTTCTTC. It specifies CASSPEGPGESGYNEQFF.

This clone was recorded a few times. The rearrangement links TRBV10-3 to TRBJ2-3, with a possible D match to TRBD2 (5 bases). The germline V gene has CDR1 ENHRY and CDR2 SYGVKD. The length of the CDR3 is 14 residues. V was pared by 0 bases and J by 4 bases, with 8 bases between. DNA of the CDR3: TGTGCCATCAGTGAGTCAGTCGGGGCAGATACGCAGTATTTT. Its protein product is CAISESVGADTQYF.